These 24 T cell receptor beta chains were all obtained from the same sample, sequenced in a study of blood T cell repertoires in COVID-19. Assay: immunoSEQ multiplex PCR; the TCRdb copy retains only in-frame clones and omits some. The data hold hundreds of thousands of clones, with roughly nine tenths observed a single time. The sequencing input was peripheral blood. The receptor set was obtained from a woman aged 60 to 75 who had recovered from COVID-19.

V is TRBV7-2 and J is TRBJ1-5; 8 nucleotides match TRBD1. With 5 bases clipped from V and 7 bases from J, the junction kept 7 bases outside the gene matches. Germline V lookup: CDR1 SGHTA, CDR2 FQGNSA. CDR3 size: 14 residues. The CDR3 sequence: CASSPGTGVQPQHF. CDR3 in DNA: TGTGCCAGCAGCCCGGGGACAGGCGTACAGCCCCAGCATTTT.

V gene TRBV28 combines with J gene TRBJ1-5; the match to TRBD1 covers 8 bases. CDR3 length: 14 residues. The germline CDR1 and CDR2 sequences are MDHEN and SYDVKM. V shed 4 bases and J 3 bases; nucleotides not matched to a gene: 2. CDR3 region: CASSSTGVNQPQHF. For the CDR3, the DNA is TGTGCCAGCAGTTCGACAGGGGTCAATCAGCCCCAGCATTTT.

V is TRBV6-5 and J is TRBJ1-5, with TRBD1 matching over 7 bases. Germline assignment: CDR1 MNHEY and CDR2 SVGAGI. V was pared by 7 bases and J by 6 bases, with 6 bases of the junction left unmatched. This CDR3 has 13 residues. The CDR3 protein is CASTQGVGQPQHF. In DNA form, the CDR3 reads TGTGCCAGCACCCAGGGGGTGGGTCAGCCCCAGCATTTT.

The chain links TRBV6-5 to TRBJ1-1; D is unclear. V lost 2 bases and J lost 5, with 15 bases in between. The germline gives CDR1 MNHEY, CDR2 SVGAGI. The CDR3 sequence is 15 residues long. The CDR3 DNA is TGTGCCAGCAGTTACGGTGGCGGGGAGAGGACTGAAGCTTTCTTT. Translation gives CASSYGGGERTEAFF.

This chain joins TRBV18 and TRBJ1-1; maybe TRBD1 (6 bases). Per the germline V gene, CDR1 is KGHSH and CDR2 is LQKENI. The germline V and J ends were trimmed by 0 bases and 1 base, with 9 bases remaining between them. The CDR3 is 15 residues long. CDR3 protein: CASSPPRGGNTEAFF. The DNA for the CDR3 is TGTGCCAGCTCACCACCGAGAGGGGGGAACACTGAAGCTTTCTTT.

This rearrangement joins TRBV19 to TRBJ1-5; unclear D gene. V gave up 3 bases and J gave up 7 bases, with 10 bases separating them. Germline CDR1 is LNHDA and CDR2 is SQIVND (reference sequence). There are 13 residues in the CDR3. The CDR3 reads CASSIQRGQPQHF. The CDR3 coding sequence is TGTGCCAGTAGTATTCAGAGAGGGCAGCCCCAGCATTTT.

The V gene is TRBV10-3, the J gene TRBJ1-3, with D perhaps TRBD1 (5 bases). Per germline, CDR1 ENHRY and CDR2 SYGVKD. Trimming shortened V by 7 bases and J by 6 bases, and 16 bases separated the two germline ends. The CDR3 loop spans 14 amino acids. The CDR3, as DNA: TGTGCCATCACTGTTGACAGTTCACAAAACACCATATATTTT. It encodes CAITVDSSQNTIYF.

This sequence joins TRBV4-3 and TRBJ2-4; D might be TRBD1 (5 bases). The V end lost 0 bases, the J end lost 5 bases, and 14 bases lay between the germline ends. CDR3 length equals 16 residues. Germline loops: CDR1 LGHNA, CDR2 YSLEER. The CDR3, as DNA: TGCGCCAGCAGCCAAGATCGGGCCAGGGCGGAAAACATTCAGTACTTC. It translates to CASSQDRARAENIQYF.

The V gene is TRBV7-3, the J gene TRBJ2-7, with a possible D match to TRBD1 (5 bases). The germline V gene has CDR1 SGHTA and CDR2 FQGTGA. V dropped 1 base and J dropped 6 bases, with 10 bases sitting between them. CDR3 length equals 13 residues. CDR3 loop: CASSLIREREQYF. The CDR3 DNA is TGTGCCAGCAGCTTAATCAGGGAACGCGAGCAGTACTTC.

CDR3 bases: TGTGCCAGCAGCTTAGAGGGCCGGGGGTCCACTGAAGCTTTCTTT. This sequence encodes CASSLEGRGSTEAFF. This chain connects TRBV7-3 to TRBJ1-1; D is perhaps TRBD1 (5 bases). The CDR3 consists of 15 residues. Germline CDR1 and CDR2: SGHTA and FQGTGA. Trimming stripped 2 bases from V and 4 bases from J, with 14 bases between. Variable domain in full (rest from reference TRBV7-3 and TRBJ1-1): GAGVSQTPSNKVTEKGKYVELRCDPISGHTALYWYRQSLGQGPEFLIYFQGTGAADDSGLPNDRFFAVRPEGSVSTLKIQRTERGDSAVYLCASSLEGRGSTEAFFGQGTRLTVV.

This chain uses TRBV2 with TRBJ2-3; 11 bases fit TRBD2. Germline lookup yields CDR1 SNHLY and CDR2 FYNNEI. Unmatched junction bases numbered 4, after V lost 3 bases and J lost 2 bases. CDR3 size: 16 residues. CDR3 sequence (DNA): TGTGCCAGCAGTGAGAATAGCGGGGGGGCCACAGATACGCAGTATTTT. This translates into CASSENSGGATDTQYF.

The J gene is TRBJ2-6, the V gene TRBV7-8; perhaps TRBD1 as D (6 bases). The CDR3 is 19 amino acids. The V gene lost 5 bases and the J gene lost 0 bases, with 20 bases spanning the gap. The germline V gene has CDR1 SGHVS and CDR2 FQNEAQ. This CDR3 is CASSRDWAGASSGANVLTF. CDR3 DNA sequence: TGTGCCAGCAGCAGAGATTGGGCAGGGGCCTCCTCTGGGGCCAACGTCCTGACTTTC.

The CDR3 DNA follows: TGCGCCAGCAGCGCCGCGACAGGATACTACGAGCAGTACTTC. Translation: CASSAATGYYEQYF. V and J are TRBV4-3 and TRBJ2-7, with D perhaps matching TRBD1 (6 bases). The CDR3 is 14 amino acids. The V end lost 5 bases, the J end lost 3 bases, and 14 bases lay between the germline ends. Germline assignment: CDR1 LGHNA and CDR2 YSLEER.

The chain is built from TRBV28 and TRBJ1-5; tentatively, D is TRBD1 (5 bases). The CDR3 length is 15 residues. The V end was cut by 5 bases, the J end by 3 bases, with 14 bases between. Germline V CDR1 and CDR2: MDHEN, SYDVKM. This CDR3 is CASSTPTDPNQPQHF. DNA for the CDR3: TGTGCCAGCAGTACCCCGACAGACCCCAATCAGCCCCAGCATTTT.

The rearrangement uses TRBV2 and TRBJ2-3, with 7 positions matching TRBD2. The CDR3 contains 15 residues. The V gene end was trimmed by 8 bases and the J gene end by 1 base; junction bases not matched to a gene: 9. Per germline, CDR1 SNHLY and CDR2 FYNNEI. CDR3 bases: TGTGCCAGCTCCCCGCTGAGCGGGGGCACAGATACGCAGTATTTT. Translated: CASSPLSGGTDTQYF.

This clone was observed once. The CDR3 DNA reads TGTGCCAGCAGCCCGAGGTTTAAGGAAAAACTGTTTTTT. Translation: CASSPRFKEKLFF. The chain employs TRBV6-6 and TRBJ1-4, with D uncertain. The CDR3 has 13 amino acids. Germline-derived CDR1 and CDR2 are MNHNY and SVGAGI (reference sequence). V was shortened by 6 bases and J by 8 bases, with 13 bases between the two germline ends.

A few counts support this clone. The chain employs TRBV5-4 and TRBJ2-7, with TRBD2 as a possible D gene (7 bases). The V gene lost 5 bases and the J gene lost 3 bases, with 9 bases spanning the gap. The length of the CDR3 is 12 residues. Germline CDR1 SGHNT, CDR2 YYREEE (reference sequence). The CDR3 reads CASSRGGYEQYF. CDR3 bases: TGTGCCAGCAGTAGGGGGGGCTACGAGCAGTACTTC.

This clone was counted once. The genes are TRBV28 and TRBJ1-1; a weak D match, TRBD1 (6 bases). The CDR3 is 15 amino acids. V dropped 6 bases and J dropped 0 bases, with 14 bases sitting between them. From germline, CDR1 is MDHEN and CDR2 SYDVKM. CDR3 residues: CASSLSGGMNTEAFF. CDR3 nucleotides: TGTGCCAGCAGCCTCAGTGGGGGCATGAACACTGAAGCTTTCTTT.

V gene TRBV5-4 combines with J gene TRBJ1-2; 8 positions agree with TRBD1. The CDR3 spans 13 residues. V was pared by 4 bases and J by 7 bases, with 6 bases of the junction left unmatched. Germline V gene data show CDR1 as SGHNT and CDR2 as YYREEE (reference sequence). CDR3 amino acids: CASSVTGAGGYTF. CDR3 DNA sequence: TGTGCCAGCAGCGTGACAGGGGCCGGTGGCTACACCTTC.

Written as DNA, the CDR3 is TGTGCCAGCAGTGTCCCGGGACAGGCGTATGGCTACACCTTC. This sequence encodes CASSVPGQAYGYTF. This chain connects TRBV28 to TRBJ1-2; 8 nucleotides match TRBD1. The CDR3 has 14 residues. Trimming took 5 bases from V and 5 from J; bases not matched to a gene: 7. CDR1 is MDHEN and CDR2 is SYDVKM in the germline V gene.

The V call is TRBV7-2, the J call TRBJ1-2; 9 bases are shared with TRBD1. Per the germline V gene, CDR1 is SGHTA and CDR2 is FQGNSA. The CDR3 loop spans 16 amino acids. V dropped 2 bases and J dropped 5; count of bases not matched to a gene: 9. CDR3 sequence reads: CASSLLGRGTGYGYTF. DNA for the CDR3: TGTGCCAGCAGCTTATTGGGGAGAGGGACAGGGTATGGCTACACCTTC.

V and J are TRBV5-4 and TRBJ1-1; weak D call: TRBD1 (5 bases). Per germline, CDR1 SGHNT and CDR2 YYREEE (reference sequence). The V end lost 2 bases, the J end lost 5 bases, and 16 bases lay between the germline ends. The CDR3 loop spans 15 amino acids. The CDR3 region has the DNA TGTGCCAGCAGCTTCCCCCGAGGGGAGGATACTGAAGCTTTCTTT. It yields the protein CASSFPRGEDTEAFF.

Details on this clone: The sample has other DNA sequences that encode this CDR3 too. The chain is built from TRBV20-1 and TRBJ2-3; D may be TRBD2 (6 bases). CDR1 is DFQATT, CDR2 SNEGSKA, per germline (reference sequence). This CDR3 has 14 residues. The V and J ends lost 3 bases and 1 base respectively, with 11 bases between them. For the CDR3, the DNA is TGCAGTGCTAGTCCGGGCGGGGGCACAGATACGCAGTATTTT. Protein: CSASPGGGTDTQYF.

V usage is TRBV14 and J usage is TRBJ1-5; D ambiguous. V lost 2 bases, J lost 5 bases, and 7 bases lay in between. The CDR3 has 13 amino acids. Germline V gene sequence: CDR1 SGHDN, CDR2 FVKESK. CDR3 residues: CASSQFSDQPQHF. The CDR3 bases are TGTGCCAGCAGCCAATTTTCTGATCAGCCCCAGCATTTT.